This T cell receptor beta chain was obtained from a study of Ad26.COV2.S vaccination and SARS-CoV-2 variants. Whole-study findings and limits: Vaccinees showed greater spike-specific TCR breadth than placebo recipients.

Sample treatment: around 19 received Ad26.COV2.S at low or high dose, single or two shots; five or six received placebo; per-sample allocation not given. Repertoires come from day 63 after the first vaccine or placebo injection. TCRdb's copy holds only in-frame clones and misses some; the assay was immunoSEQ multiplex PCR. The repertoire holds fewer than 400,000 clones, with 75% to 90% as singletons. As concerns this clone: Its antigen is unidentified.

The CDR3 totals 16 residues. V was cut by 4 bases and J by 2 bases, with 15 bases left in between. Germline V gives CDR1 MNHGY, CDR2 SVAAGI. This clonotype was sampled from a person between 18 and 59 years old who received the Ad26.COV2.S COVID-19 vaccine or a placebo. The material sequenced was peripheral blood, taken in a trial of Ad26.COV2.S vaccine versus placebo. The chain links TRBV6-9 to TRBJ1-5; no reliable D call. The CDR3 region is CASSSRLHPRNQPQHF. The DNA of the CDR3 is TGTGCCAGCAGTTCCAGACTTCATCCCCGCAATCAGCCCCAGCATTTT.